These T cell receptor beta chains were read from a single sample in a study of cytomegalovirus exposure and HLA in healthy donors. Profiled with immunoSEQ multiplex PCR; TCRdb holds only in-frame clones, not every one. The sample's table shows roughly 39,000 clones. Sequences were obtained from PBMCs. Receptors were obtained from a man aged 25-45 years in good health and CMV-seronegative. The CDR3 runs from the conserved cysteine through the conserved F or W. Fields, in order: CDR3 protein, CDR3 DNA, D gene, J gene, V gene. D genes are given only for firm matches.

cdr3_aa: CASSPQGAAGNTIYF
cdr3_nt: TGTGCCAGCTCACCGCAGGGGGCTGCTGGAAACACCATATATTTT
d_call: TRBD1
j_call: TRBJ1-3
v_call: TRBV18

cdr3_aa: CSVASATNEKLFF
cdr3_nt: TGCAGCGTTGCGTCCGCAACTAATGAAAAACTGTTTTTT
d_call: -
j_call: TRBJ1-4
v_call: TRBV29-1

cdr3_aa: CASSPRRGRGHF
cdr3_nt: TGCGCCAGCAGCCCCCGGCGTGGGAGAGGGCACTTC
d_call: -
j_call: TRBJ2-7
v_call: TRBV4-3

cdr3_aa: CASKGDEQFF
cdr3_nt: TGTGCCAGCAAAGGGGATGAGCAGTTCTTC
d_call: -
j_call: TRBJ2-1
v_call: TRBV2

cdr3_aa: CASSLRRGTGEETQYF
cdr3_nt: TGTGCCAGCAGCTTACGGCGGGGGACAGGAGAAGAGACCCAGTACTTC
d_call: -
j_call: TRBJ2-5
v_call: TRBV13

cdr3_aa: CSVMSFSYNEQFF
cdr3_nt: TGCAGCGTTATGAGCTTCTCCTACAATGAGCAGTTCTTC
d_call: -
j_call: TRBJ2-1
v_call: TRBV29-1

cdr3_aa: CAISERTRGQETQYF
cdr3_nt: TGTGCCATCAGTGAGCGGACTAGGGGACAAGAGACCCAGTACTTC
d_call: TRBD2
j_call: TRBJ2-5
v_call: TRBV10-3

cdr3_aa: CASSLDLGGGTEAFF
cdr3_nt: TGTGCCAGCAGCTTAGATCTAGGGGGCGGCACTGAAGCTTTCTTT
d_call: TRBD1
j_call: TRBJ1-1
v_call: TRBV7-2

cdr3_aa: CASSRRTSLPDGTQYF
cdr3_nt: TGTGCCAGCAGCCGTAGGACTAGCCTCCCTGATGGGACCCAGTACTTC
d_call: TRBD2
j_call: TRBJ2-5
v_call: TRBV5-4

cdr3_aa: CASSLGSGRLYPYTF
cdr3_nt: TGTGCCAGCAGCTTAGGGTCAGGGAGGCTATACCCGTACACCTTC
d_call: -
j_call: TRBJ1-2
v_call: TRBV13

cdr3_aa: CASSSRGDSNQPQHF
cdr3_nt: TGTGCCAGCAGTTCGAGAGGCGATAGCAATCAGCCCCAGCATTTT
d_call: -
j_call: TRBJ1-5
v_call: TRBV27

cdr3_aa: CASSANGRNYGYTF
cdr3_nt: TGTGCCAGCAGTGCGAATGGCCGTAACTATGGCTACACCTTC
d_call: -
j_call: TRBJ1-2
v_call: TRBV25-1

cdr3_aa: CVTTTDNYGYTF
cdr3_nt: TGTGTGACCACGACAGACAACTATGGCTACACCTTC
d_call: -
j_call: TRBJ1-2
v_call: TRBV6-1

cdr3_aa: CASSQYRTSGSLDTQYF
cdr3_nt: TGTGCCAGCAGCCAATATAGGACTAGCGGCTCGTTAGATACGCAGTATTTT
d_call: TRBD2
j_call: TRBJ2-3
v_call: TRBV4-2

cdr3_aa: CASSWGGGTYEQYF
cdr3_nt: TGTGCCAGCAGTTGGGGGGGCGGTACCTACGAGCAGTACTTC
d_call: -
j_call: TRBJ2-7
v_call: TRBV27

cdr3_aa: CASSRRGTEAFF
cdr3_nt: TGTGCCAGCAGTCGCAGGGGCACTGAAGCTTTCTTT
d_call: -
j_call: TRBJ1-1
v_call: TRBV27

cdr3_aa: CASTSDRGSQTQYF
cdr3_nt: TGTGCCAGCACCTCCGACAGGGGTAGCCAGACCCAGTACTTC
d_call: TRBD1
j_call: TRBJ2-5
v_call: TRBV7-2

cdr3_aa: CASSPGSSPNEQYF
cdr3_nt: TGTGCCAGCAGCCCGGGGTCCAGCCCCAACGAGCAGTACTTC
d_call: -
j_call: TRBJ2-7
v_call: TRBV7-9

cdr3_aa: CASSREAGPDTQYF
cdr3_nt: TGTGCCAGCAGTCGCGAGGCGGGGCCAGATACGCAGTATTTT
d_call: -
j_call: TRBJ2-3
v_call: TRBV7-9

cdr3_aa: CASSLAGGRHTEAFF
cdr3_nt: TGTGCCAGCAGCTTAGCAGGAGGTAGGCACACTGAAGCTTTCTTT
d_call: -
j_call: TRBJ1-1
v_call: TRBV7-9

cdr3_aa: CASSLGLAGGNTDTQYF
cdr3_nt: TGTGCCAGCAGCTTGGGACTAGCGGGAGGAAACACAGATACGCAGTATTTT
d_call: TRBD2
j_call: TRBJ2-3
v_call: TRBV7-9

cdr3_aa: CASTPRGSGSPGELFF
cdr3_nt: TGTGCCAGTACCCCCCGAGGGAGCGGGAGTCCCGGGGAGCTGTTTTTT
d_call: TRBD2
j_call: TRBJ2-2
v_call: TRBV19

cdr3_aa: CAWSATRGDTEAFF
cdr3_nt: TGTGCCTGGAGTGCAACCAGGGGGGACACTGAAGCTTTCTTT
d_call: TRBD1
j_call: TRBJ1-1
v_call: TRBV30

cdr3_aa: CASSVDPGTYEQYF
cdr3_nt: TGTGCCAGCAGCGTAGACCCAGGGACCTACGAGCAGTACTTC
d_call: -
j_call: TRBJ2-7
v_call: TRBV9

cdr3_aa: CAWSGQGTPETQYF
cdr3_nt: TGTGCCTGGAGTGGACAGGGGACCCCAGAGACCCAGTACTTC
d_call: TRBD1
j_call: TRBJ2-5
v_call: TRBV30

cdr3_aa: CASSQDTTGFYNEQFF
cdr3_nt: TGCGCCAGCAGCCAAGACACAACGGGTTTCTACAATGAGCAGTTCTTC
d_call: -
j_call: TRBJ2-1
v_call: TRBV4-3

cdr3_aa: CASRGRVPGLMNTEAFF
cdr3_nt: TGTGCCAGCAGAGGGAGAGTACCGGGACTGATGAACACTGAAGCTTTCTTT
d_call: -
j_call: TRBJ1-1
v_call: TRBV2

cdr3_aa: CASSLAPRAGNSPLHF
cdr3_nt: TGTGCCAGCAGTTTAGCCCCCAGGGCTGGCAATTCACCCCTCCACTTT
d_call: -
j_call: TRBJ1-6
v_call: TRBV27

cdr3_aa: CAISDPDRALNTEAFF
cdr3_nt: TGTGCCATCAGTGATCCCGACAGGGCCTTGAACACTGAAGCTTTCTTT
d_call: TRBD1
j_call: TRBJ1-1
v_call: TRBV10-3

cdr3_aa: CASLQGDYSTDTQYF
cdr3_nt: TGTGCCAGCTTACAGGGAGATTACTCCACAGATACGCAGTATTTT
d_call: -
j_call: TRBJ2-3
v_call: TRBV7-9

cdr3_aa: CASSETGVGNSPLHF
cdr3_nt: TGTGCCAGTAGTGAGACAGGGGTGGGAAATTCACCCCTCCACTTT
d_call: TRBD1
j_call: TRBJ1-6
v_call: TRBV19

cdr3_aa: CASTRTEEKLFF
cdr3_nt: TGTGCCAGCACCCGGACTGAGGAAAAACTGTTTTTT
d_call: -
j_call: TRBJ1-4
v_call: TRBV6-1

cdr3_aa: CAWSVKGPSGRFAKNIQYF
cdr3_nt: TGTGCCTGGAGTGTAAAAGGTCCTAGCGGGAGATTTGCCAAAAACATTCAGTACTTC
d_call: TRBD2
j_call: TRBJ2-4
v_call: TRBV30

cdr3_aa: CASSPESGRVSYTF
cdr3_nt: TGTGCCAGCTCACCAGAATCGGGGAGGGTGAGCTACACCTTC
d_call: -
j_call: TRBJ1-2
v_call: TRBV18

cdr3_aa: CASSLEVGTVGDGYTF
cdr3_nt: TGTGCCAGCAGCCTCGAGGTTGGAACCGTAGGGGATGGCTACACCTTC
d_call: -
j_call: TRBJ1-2
v_call: TRBV4-2

cdr3_aa: CAWSAWQNTEAFF
cdr3_nt: TGTGCCTGGAGCGCTTGGCAGAACACTGAAGCTTTCTTT
d_call: -
j_call: TRBJ1-1
v_call: TRBV30

cdr3_aa: CASSPRQGTDGYTF
cdr3_nt: TGTGCCAGCAGCCCAAGACAGGGAACGGATGGCTACACCTTC
d_call: TRBD1
j_call: TRBJ1-2
v_call: TRBV7-9

cdr3_aa: CASSQDRSGGARTDTQYF
cdr3_nt: TGTGCCAGCAGCCAAGATCGATCGGGGGGCGCGAGAACAGATACGCAGTATTTT
d_call: -
j_call: TRBJ2-3
v_call: TRBV4-2

cdr3_aa: CASRDSGGYGYTF
cdr3_nt: TGCGCCAGCCGGGACAGTGGGGGCTATGGCTACACCTTC
d_call: TRBD1
j_call: TRBJ1-2
v_call: TRBV4-1

cdr3_aa: CASKEAAKETQYF
cdr3_nt: TGTGCCAGCAAGGAGGCCGCAAAAGAGACCCAGTACTTC
d_call: -
j_call: TRBJ2-5
v_call: TRBV6-5

cdr3_aa: CAKGGQRNTGELFF
cdr3_nt: TGTGCCAAGGGGGGACAGAGGAACACCGGGGAGCTGTTTTTT
d_call: -
j_call: TRBJ2-2
v_call: TRBV6-1

cdr3_aa: CSVTRRGGTEAFF
cdr3_nt: TGCAGCGTTACCCGGCGGGGGGGCACTGAAGCTTTCTTT
d_call: -
j_call: TRBJ1-1
v_call: TRBV29-1